The present T cell receptor beta chain was sequenced within a study of OX40 agonist ivuxolimab in advanced cancers. Study details: Dose-escalation patients' cancers were hepatocellular carcinoma, melanoma, renal cell or head and neck cancer. Partial responses were observed in three patients, of whom one had hepatocellular carcinoma and two had cutaneous melanoma. Findings and caveats of the study: The expanded peripheral T cells' antigen specificity was not determined.

With autoimmune disease history or systemic immunosuppression, patients were excluded. A note on this clone: The antigen remains unidentified.

TCRdb keeps only in-frame clones here, not all; method: immunoSEQ multiplex PCR. Of roughly 79,000 clones in the sample, around 93% were seen once. CDR3 size: 15 residues. J was trimmed by 0 bases and V by 7 bases; bases with no gene match: 9. Per germline, CDR1 LNHDA and CDR2 SQIVND (reference sequence). The chain employs TRBV19 and TRBJ2-7; 7 bases are shared with TRBD1. Sequences were derived from CD4+ or CD8+ T cells sorted from blood, sampled in a trial of the OX40 agonist ivuxolimab. The sequence came from an adult with an advanced solid tumor such as melanoma, head and neck, liver or kidney cancer. The DNA for the CDR3 is TGTGCCAGTACCCCGGGACAGACGTCCTCCTACGAGCAGTACTTC. Translated: CASTPGQTSSYEQYF.